Ten or more counts support the clone carrying this T cell receptor beta chain. Trimming took off 6 bases at V and 5 bases at J, with 8 bases between the two ends. The germline CDR1 and CDR2 sequences are MDHEN and SYDVKM. The CDR3 totals 12 residues. These data are taken from a study of regulatory T cells in long-lasting Graves disease. Combining iRepertoire HTBI primers with Arm-PCR of CDR3 regions, the authors built TCR beta libraries. A single record per CDR3 protein comes from TCRdb applying MiXCR to the multiplex PCR reads. The table records approximately 300,000 distinct CDR3 sequences, about 18% of them present only once. Specified time point: newly diagnosed GD, antithyroid drugs for less than 3 months. RNA isolated from PBMCs was used to make the TCR library.

The sample here was peripheral blood mononuclear cells (PBMCs), taken at new diagnosis, from a patient treated with antithyroid drugs. The sequence was collected from a female donor with Graves disease. The chain uses TRBV28 and TRBJ2-1; D unclear. Written as DNA, the CDR3 is TGTGCCAGCAGCCACCGGAACAATGAGCAGTTCTTC. Its translation is CASSHRNNEQFF.